Presented here are 4 T cell receptor beta chains from one specimen sequenced in a study of blood T cell repertoires in COVID-19. Sequenced by immunoSEQ multiplex PCR; TCRdb stores in-frame clones only, minus some. This table holds 250,000 or so clones, about 80% found once. Sample: peripheral blood. These TCRs come from a man older than 75 with acute or convalescent COVID-19.

V is TRBV3-1 (or the pseudogene TRBV3-2) and J is TRBJ2-3; tentative D call: TRBD1 (6 bases). V was clipped by 4 bases and J by 10 bases, with 18 bases between them. Germline lookup yields CDR1 LGHDT and CDR2 YNNKEL (reference sequence). The CDR3 runs 14 residues. CDR3 in amino acids: CASSRGPRVPPQYF. The CDR3 coding sequence is TGTGCCAGCAGCCGGGGGCCCCGGGTCCCCCCGCAGTATTTT.

This clone has only a few counts. The V and J genes are TRBV30 and TRBJ2-3, with 9 bases matching TRBD1. This CDR3 has 15 residues. Germline CDR1 and CDR2: GTSNPN and SVGIG (reference sequence). V trimming: 4 bases; J trimming: 4 bases; junction bases outside the gene matches: 9. For the CDR3, the DNA is TGTGCCTGGACAAGAGGACAGGGGAAAGCAGATACGCAGTATTTT. It is translated as CAWTRGQGKADTQYF.

The rearrangement joins TRBV19 to TRBJ2-2; D remains ambiguous. The CDR3 spans 17 residues. Germline values: CDR1 LNHDA, CDR2 SQIVND (reference sequence). V lost 6 bases to trimming and J lost 0 bases, with 17 bases between them. The CDR3 DNA sequence: TGTGCCAGTAGGCCCCGCCGCACCGTAGCGAACACCGGGGAGCTGTTTTTT. This encodes CASRPRRTVANTGELFF. Drawing the rest from reference TRBV19 and TRBJ2-2, the complete variable domain is DGGITQSPKYLFRKEGQNVTLSCEQNLNHDAMYWYRQDPGQGLRLIYYSQIVNDFQKGDIAEGYSVSREKKESFPLTVTSAQKNPTAFYLCASRPRRTVANTGELFFGEGSRLTVL.

The chain joins TRBV3-1 (or the pseudogene TRBV3-2) to TRBJ1-6; D gene uncertain. Germline V gene data show CDR1 as LGHDT and CDR2 as YNNKEL (reference sequence). Deletions cut 1 base from V and 4 bases from J, with 8 bases between. This CDR3 has 15 amino acids. CDR3 nucleotides: TGTGCCAGCAGCCAAGTGTTGGAGTATAATTCACCCCTCCACTTT. Translated, it gives CASSQVLEYNSPLHF.